The 14 T cell receptor beta chains presented below share a single source sample, sequenced in a study of blood T cell repertoires in COVID-19. Sequencing used immunoSEQ multiplex PCR; TCRdb keeps in-frame clones, though not all of them. The sample shows just under 45,000 clones, 75% to 90% of them seen only once. Sequenced material: peripheral blood. The source is a woman aged 40-49 years with acute or convalescent COVID-19.

V is TRBV24-1 and J is TRBJ2-1; 8 bases map to TRBD2. V lost 1 base to trimming and J lost 6 bases; unmatched junction nucleotides: 4. The germline CDR1 and CDR2 sequences are KGHDR and SFDVKD. CDR3 length: 15 residues. CDR3 protein: CATSDFAGTSNEQFF. The CDR3 bases are TGTGCCACCAGTGATTTTGCCGGGACTAGCAATGAGCAGTTCTTC.

The chain uses TRBV19 and TRBJ1-5, with TRBD1 as a possible D gene (5 bases). CDR1 LNHDA and CDR2 SQIVND come from the germline V gene (reference sequence). V was cut by 5 bases and J by 0 bases, with 11 bases left in between. The CDR3 extends over 15 amino acids. The CDR3 here is CASSGGGFSNQPQHF. DNA of the CDR3: TGTGCCAGTAGTGGCGGGGGATTTAGCAATCAGCCCCAGCATTTT.

The rearrangement uses TRBV9 and TRBJ2-3; the match to TRBD2 covers 11 bases. The J segment lost 0 bases and the V segment lost 3 bases, leaving 6 bases of the junction unmatched. Germline values: CDR1 SGDLS, CDR2 YYNGEE. The length of the CDR3 is 17 residues. The CDR3 DNA reads TGTGCCAGCAGCGCCGCCGGGACTAGCGGAAGCACAGATACGCAGTATTTT. The encoded protein is CASSAAGTSGSTDTQYF. The variable domain in full, completed from reference TRBV9 and TRBJ2-3, reads DSGVTQTPKHLITATGQRVTLRCSPRSGDLSVYWYQQSLDQGLQFLIQYYNGEERAKGNILERFSAQQFPDLHSELNLSSLELGDSALYFCASSAAGTSGSTDTQYFGPGTRLTVL.

V usage is TRBV18 and J usage is TRBJ1-1; D is uncertain. CDR3 length equals 14 residues. V gave up 0 bases and J gave up 2 bases, with 7 bases separating them. The germline V gene encodes CDR1 KGHSH and CDR2 LQKENI. The CDR3 loop is CASSPPSKNTEAFF. CDR3 nucleotide sequence: TGTGCCAGCTCACCACCGTCCAAAAACACTGAAGCTTTCTTT.

The chain joins TRBV12-5 to TRBJ1-1, with TRBD1 matching 7 bases. The CDR3 extends over 14 amino acids. Germline CDR1 reads LGHNT; CDR2 reads FRNRAP. J lost 7 bases, V lost 4 bases, and 9 bases had no gene match. The CDR3 coding sequence is TGTGCTAGTGGTTCACAAACAGGGGCGGGTGAAGCTTTCTTT. This translates into CASGSQTGAGEAFF.

This clone was detected only a few times. This rearrangement joins TRBV7-2 to TRBJ2-1, with a weak D call TRBD2 (5 bases). This CDR3 contains 14 residues. Germline V lookup: CDR1 SGHTA, CDR2 FQGNSA. The V end lost 4 bases, the J end lost 8 bases, and 15 bases lay between the germline ends. CDR3 nucleotides: TGTGCCAGCAGCTCCTCGGGCATGAGGGATGAGCAGTTCTTC. It translates to CASSSSGMRDEQFF. Full variable domain (missing parts from reference TRBV7-2 and TRBJ2-1): GAGVSQSPSNKVTEKGKDVELRCDPISGHTALYWYRQSLGQGLEFLIYFQGNSAPDKSGLPSDRFSAERTGGSVSTLTIQRTQQEDSAVYLCASSSSGMRDEQFFGPGTRLTVL.

The chain combines TRBV20-1 with TRBJ1-1, with 8 bases that match TRBD1. Germline CDR1 and CDR2: DFQATT and SNEGSKA (reference sequence). This CDR3 is 12 amino acids long. Germline trimming cut 3 bases from V and 11 bases from J; bases unmatched to any gene: 8. The CDR3 sequence is CSASHRGRGAFF. CDR3 DNA: TGCAGTGCTAGTCACAGGGGGAGAGGTGCTTTCTTT.

V usage is TRBV27 and J usage is TRBJ1-6; 8 nucleotides agree with TRBD1. V lost 6 bases and J lost 10; bases outside the gene matches: 5. This CDR3 comprises 13 residues. Germline CDR1 and CDR2: MNHEY and SMNVEV (reference sequence). In DNA form, the CDR3 reads TGTGCCAGCAGCGATAACAGGGGGTCACCCCTCCACTTT. Its protein is CASSDNRGSPLHF.

The chain links TRBV19 to TRBJ2-1; 8 nucleotides match TRBD1. Trimming at V came to 8 bases and at J to 3 bases, leaving 3 bases not matched to a gene. Germline V gene data show CDR1 as LNHDA and CDR2 as SQIVND (reference sequence). This CDR3 contains 13 residues. CDR3 sequence: CASCGQGYNEQFF. The DNA of the CDR3 is TGTGCCAGTTGTGGACAGGGCTACAATGAGCAGTTCTTC.

The rearrangement links TRBV19 to TRBJ2-3, with a possible D match to TRBD1 (6 bases). CDR1 is LNHDA and CDR2 is SQIVND in the germline V gene (reference sequence). This CDR3 contains 13 residues. V dropped 5 bases and J dropped 4 bases, with 10 bases sitting between them. This CDR3 is CASSPHRADTQYF. CDR3 in DNA: TGTGCCAGTAGTCCCCACAGGGCAGATACGCAGTATTTT.

J is TRBJ1-2 and V is TRBV19, with 8 bases that match TRBD1. The V gene's germline CDR1 is LNHDA and CDR2 SQIVND (reference sequence). The CDR3 has 14 residues. Trimming removed 5 bases from V and 8 bases from J; junction bases left unmatched: 10. CDR3 loop: CASSAQGDVGGYTF. The CDR3 nucleotides are TGTGCCAGTAGTGCACAGGGGGACGTCGGGGGCTACACCTTC.

Details on this clone: Other nucleotide sequences from this sample produce the same CDR3. The chain joins TRBV9 to TRBJ1-4, with TRBD1 matching over 8 bases. Trimming cost V 4 bases and J 8 bases; bases outside gene matches: 10. Looked up from germline, CDR1 is SGDLS and CDR2 is YYNGEE. The CDR3 length is 15 residues. The CDR3 region has the DNA TGTGCCAGCAGCCCCCGCGGGACAGGTGGGGAAAAACTGTTTTTT. Residues: CASSPRGTGGEKLFF.

The chain joins TRBV10-1 to TRBJ1-6; TRBD1 aligns across 8 bases. The CDR3 has 13 amino acids. Germline lookup yields CDR1 WNHNN and CDR2 SYGVQD (reference sequence). The ends lost 8 bases at V and 11 bases at J; junction bases unmatched: 8. The CDR3 DNA sequence: TGCGCCAGCCGGGACAGGCCGGGGACACCCCTCCACTTT. Translating gives CASRDRPGTPLHF.

The J gene is TRBJ2-3, the V gene TRBV11-2; TRBD2 aligns across 16 bases. This CDR3 has 19 residues. The ends lost 5 bases at V and 0 bases at J; junction bases unmatched: 8. Per the germline V gene, CDR1 is SGHAT and CDR2 is FQNNGV. In DNA form, the CDR3 reads TGTGCCAGCAGCCGCGGGACTAGCGGGGGGGCGACTAGCACAGATACGCAGTATTTT. Its protein product is CASSRGTSGGATSTDTQYF. The whole variable domain, remainder taken from reference TRBV11-2 and TRBJ2-3, is EAGVAQSPRYKIIEKRQSVAFWCNPISGHATLYWYQQILGQGPKLLIQFQNNGVVDDSQLPKDRFSAERLKGVDSTLKIQPAKLEDSAVYLCASSRGTSGGATSTDTQYFGPGTRLTVL.